This T cell receptor (beta chain) was captured by sequencing in a study of OX40 agonist ivuxolimab in advanced cancers. The wider study: The dose-escalation group included hepatocellular carcinoma, melanoma, renal cell carcinoma and head and neck cancer. Study results and caveats: Dose levels from 0.1 to 3.0 mg/kg saw CD4+ and CD8+ blood T cells expand clonally by week 6. The antigen specificity of the peripheral T cells (those that were expanded) was not determined. CD4+ T cells averaged fewer expanded clones than CD8+ T cells.

Regarding this clone: Its antigen is unidentified.

Trimming left V 4 bases short and J 6 bases short, with 19 bases between. The CDR3 has 15 residues. The germline gives CDR1 LGHNA, CDR2 YNFKEQ. The repertoire was sequenced with immunoSEQ multiplex PCR; TCRdb's copy has only in-frame clones and lacks some. The sample has approximately 92,000 clones; approximately 80% are singletons. Sequences were derived from CD4+ or CD8+ T cells sorted from blood, sampled in a trial of the OX40 agonist ivuxolimab. The chain is built from TRBV4-2 and TRBJ2-7; tentatively, D is TRBD2 (5 bases). The TCR originated in an adult with an advanced solid tumor such as melanoma, head and neck, liver or kidney cancer. The CDR3 DNA reads as TGTGCCAGCAGCCCCTTCTCCGGGAACCAGTTCGAGCAGTACTTC. Protein: CASSPFSGNQFEQYF.